Following are 26 T cell receptor beta chains from one sample sequenced in a study of graft-versus-host responses after intestinal transplantation (dated by TCRdb to about 2021). The library was prepared using the immunoSEQ multiplex PCR assay. Here the immuneACCESS table is served through TCRdb, limited to in-frame sequences with V and J called. Missing clones are a known gap in these copies; in checked studies unresolved V genes cover under half, and the rest lacks a known reason. For this sample there are approximately 4,000 clones; around 76% appear just once. Roughly 8.4% of the sample is held by the ten biggest clonotypes. To isolate intraepithelial and lamina propria lymphocytes from graft specimens, dithiothreitol, EDTA incubations and collagenase D digestion were used. Sequencing used ileum tissue, obtained 17 days after transplant. These receptors came from a human patient who received an intestinal transplant, so some T cells may come from the graft donor.

The V and J genes are TRBV6-1 and TRBJ2-3; D remains unclear. This CDR3 comprises 14 residues. Germline CDR1 is MNHNS and CDR2 is SASEGT. The germline V and J ends were trimmed by 2 bases and 2 bases, with 8 bases remaining between them. CDR3 protein: CASSEQAPTDTQYF. In DNA form, the CDR3 reads TGTGCCAGCAGTGAACAGGCCCCCACAGATACGCAGTATTTT.

The chain joins TRBV5-1 to TRBJ2-5, with D possibly matching TRBD2 (6 bases). Germline V gene sequence: CDR1 SGHRS, CDR2 YFSETQ. V lost 4 bases, J lost 2 bases, and 15 bases lay in between. CDR3 length: 15 residues. The CDR3: CASSTARDLQETQYF. CDR3 in DNA: TGCGCCAGCAGCACCGCTCGGGACTTGCAAGAGACCCAGTACTTC.

The gene calls are TRBV7-6 and TRBJ1-6, with a weak D call TRBD1 (5 bases). The germline V and J ends were trimmed by 1 base and 6 bases, with 16 bases remaining between them. Germline CDR1 reads SGHVS; CDR2 reads FNYEAQ. The CDR3 has 17 amino acids. The CDR3 DNA is TGTGCCAGCAGCTTAGACTCCGGCCCAGGGATTAATTCACCCCTCCACTTT. Protein sequence: CASSLDSGPGINSPLHF.

The V call is TRBV4-2, the J call TRBJ2-2; maybe TRBD2 (7 bases). The CDR3 is 17 amino acids. Germline assignment: CDR1 LGHNA and CDR2 YNFKEQ. V was shortened by 1 base and J by 3 bases, with 15 bases between the two germline ends. The chain's CDR3 is CASSQGGGGGYTGELFF. CDR3 nucleotide sequence: TGTGCCAGCAGCCAAGGAGGGGGGGGAGGTTACACCGGGGAGCTGTTTTTT.

This chain uses TRBV7-2 with TRBJ2-7, with D possibly being TRBD1 (6 bases). V lost 2 bases and J lost 2, with 10 bases in between. Per the germline V gene, CDR1 is SGHTA and CDR2 is FQGNSA. The CDR3 has 14 amino acids. CDR3 DNA sequence: TGTGCCAGCAGCTTAACCCGGGACACCTACGAGCAGTACGTC. Translated: CASSLTRDTYEQYV.

A note on this clone: Other DNA sequences in this sample translate to the same CDR3. The chain has TRBV7-2 and TRBJ2-3; D call uncertain. There are 12 residues in the CDR3. CDR1 and CDR2 (germline): SGHTA, FQGNSA. Trimming removed 4 bases at V and 2 bases at J, with 4 bases between. The CDR3 loop reads CASSSNTDTQYF. The CDR3 DNA sequence: TGTGCCAGCAGCTCCAACACAGATACGCAGTATTTT.

This clone was recorded only once. The chain couples TRBV5-1 to TRBJ2-3; 7 bases map to TRBD2. This CDR3 region has 14 residues. Unmatched junction bases numbered 6, after V lost 4 bases and J lost 4 bases. Germline CDR1 SGHRS, CDR2 YFSETQ. Here the CDR3 DNA reads TGCGCCAGCAGCGTGACTAGCTTGCCAGATACGCAGTATTTT. This encodes CASSVTSLPDTQYF.

By share of the sample, this clone is large (0.1 to 1%). This chain uses TRBV7-2 with TRBJ2-5; TRBD2 is a possible D gene (7 bases). The germline V gene has CDR1 SGHTA and CDR2 FQGNSA. This CDR3 has 16 amino acids. V lost 5 bases and J lost 3, with 19 bases in between. CDR3 nucleotides: TGTGCCAGCAGCCCATATGGGGGGGGCGTGAAAGAGACCCAGTACTTC. This sequence encodes CASSPYGGGVKETQYF.

The table lists this clone with a few counts. The gene calls are TRBV29-1 and TRBJ1-1; D is ambiguous. V lost 7 bases and J 2 bases, leaving 14 bases between the germline ends. There are 13 residues in the CDR3. The germline gives CDR1 SQVTM, CDR2 ANQGSEA. CDR3 in amino acids: CSAVTSVNTEAFF. The CDR3 nucleotides read TGCAGCGCGGTTACGTCCGTTAACACTGAAGCTTTCTTT.

This clone was detected once. The gene calls are TRBV7-6 and TRBJ2-7; a weak D match, TRBD2 (5 bases). V lost 5 bases, J lost 3 bases, and 11 bases lay in between. The CDR3 is made up of 13 amino acids. Germline-derived CDR1 and CDR2 are SGHVS and FNYEAQ. CDR3 bases: TGTGCCAGCAGCCTCCTCGAGGGCTACGAGCAGTACGTC. Residues: CASSLLEGYEQYV.

The rearrangement joins TRBV27 to TRBJ2-7; possible D gene TRBD1, 6 bases. Germline loops: CDR1 MNHEY, CDR2 SMNVEV (reference sequence). The CDR3 is 13 amino acids. V dropped 2 bases and J dropped 3 bases, with 8 bases sitting between them. CDR3 region: CASSLRGNYEQYV. The DNA of the CDR3 is TGTGCCAGCAGTTTAAGGGGGAACTACGAGCAGTACGTC.

J is TRBJ2-2 and V is TRBV4-3; no clear D. V gave up 0 bases and J gave up 4 bases, with 3 bases separating them. The CDR3 is 13 residues long. Looked up from germline, CDR1 is LGHNA and CDR2 is YSLEER. CDR3 region: CASSQDSTGELFF. In nucleotides, the CDR3 is TGCGCCAGCAGCCAAGACAGCACCGGGGAGCTGTTTTTT.

The rearrangement links TRBV19 to TRBJ2-7; D gene unclear. The CDR3 covers 13 residues. CDR1 LNHDA and CDR2 SQIVND come from the germline V gene (reference sequence). V lost 5 bases and J 7 bases, leaving 15 bases between the germline ends. The DNA for the CDR3 is TGTGCCAGTAGTGCGGACGGAAAACGGGAGCAGTACGTC. Translated, it gives CASSADGKREQYV.

The chain combines TRBV9 with TRBJ2-3; 9 bases line up with TRBD2. The ends lost 0 bases at V and 4 bases at J; junction bases unmatched: 6. Germline V lookup: CDR1 SGDLS, CDR2 YYNGEE. The CDR3 contains 16 residues. The CDR3 spells CASSVVAGGPADTQYF. CDR3 sequence (DNA): TGTGCCAGCAGCGTAGTGGCGGGGGGGCCAGCAGATACGCAGTATTTT. Supplemented by reference TRBV9 and TRBJ2-3, the full variable domain reads DSGVTQTPKHLITATGQRVTLRCSPRSGDLSVYWYQQSLDQGLQFLIQYYNGEERAKGNILERFSAQQFPDLHSELNLSSLELGDSALYFCASSVVAGGPADTQYFGPGTRLTVL.

The chain joins TRBV30 to TRBJ1-3; D may be TRBD1 (5 bases). Looked up from germline, CDR1 is GTSNPN and CDR2 is SVGIG (reference sequence). The CDR3 has 14 amino acids. Trimming left V 5 bases short and J 0 bases short, with 11 bases between. CDR3 DNA sequence: TGTGCCTGGCGTGCAGGGCTCTCTGGAAACACCATATATTTT. Its protein is CAWRAGLSGNTIYF.

V usage is TRBV5-1 and J usage is TRBJ1-1, with D possibly being TRBD1 (5 bases). The V and J ends lost 3 bases and 1 base respectively, with 13 bases between them. From germline, CDR1 is SGHRS and CDR2 YFSETQ. This CDR3 region has 15 residues. This CDR3 reads CASSSRGQQNTEAFF. CDR3 in DNA: TGCGCCAGCAGCTCCCGAGGACAACAGAACACTGAAGCTTTCTTT.

This rearrangement joins TRBV10-2 to TRBJ2-5; a weak D match, TRBD1 (6 bases). CDR3 length: 14 residues. Trimming removed 6 bases at V and 1 base at J, with 12 bases between. The germline gives CDR1 WSHSY, CDR2 SAAADI. Written as DNA, the CDR3 is TGCGCCAGCAGCCTCGGGACACTCCAAGAGACCCAGTACTTC. Translated: CASSLGTLQETQYF.

This chain's CDR3 is CASSIGGELFF. CDR3 nucleotides: TGTGCCAGCAGTATCGGCGGGGAGCTGTTTTTT. The genes are TRBV28 and TRBJ2-2; D is ambiguous. Trimming took off 5 bases at V and 7 bases at J, with 5 bases between the two ends. Germline V gene data show CDR1 as MDHEN and CDR2 as SYDVKM. This CDR3 is 11 amino acids long.

This clone is labeled large. The chain employs TRBV15 and TRBJ1-3; D uncertain. The germline V gene encodes CDR1 LNHNV and CDR2 YYDKDF (reference sequence). With 0 bases removed from V and 3 bases from J, the gap between germline ends came to 9 bases. The CDR3 loop spans 15 amino acids. CDR3 DNA sequence: TGTGCCACCAGCAGAGATGGGCAGTTTGGAAACACCATATATTTT. Its protein product is CATSRDGQFGNTIYF.

The rearrangement links TRBV5-8 to TRBJ1-5; D perhaps matches TRBD1 (5 bases). Germline CDR1 reads SGHTS; CDR2 reads YDEGEE. The CDR3 contains 16 residues. V was cut by 3 bases and J by 3 bases, with 16 bases left in between. CDR3 DNA sequence: TGTGCCAGCAGCTATACGTTGGGGGGAGACAATCAGCCCCAGCATTTT. Protein sequence: CASSYTLGGDNQPQHF.

This clone was seen once. The rearrangement uses TRBV27 and TRBJ2-1, with 9 nucleotides matching TRBD2. This CDR3 region has 15 residues. CDR1 is MNHEY, CDR2 SMNVEV, per germline (reference sequence). Trimming at V came to 5 bases and at J to 3 bases, leaving 5 bases not matched to a gene. The CDR3 nucleotides are TGTGCCAGCAGTATGACTAGCGGATTCTACAATGAGCAGTTCTTC. This translates into CASSMTSGFYNEQFF.

The CDR3 loop is CASSVEGLAGRMTQYF. DNA of the CDR3: TGTGCCAGCAGCGTAGAGGGGCTAGCGGGGCGGATGACCCAGTACTTC. The genes are TRBV9 and TRBJ2-5; the match to TRBD2 covers 9 bases. This CDR3 comprises 16 residues. From germline, CDR1 is SGDLS and CDR2 YYNGEE. Germline trimming cut 0 bases from V and 7 bases from J; bases unmatched to any gene: 10. Looking up the rest from reference TRBV9 and TRBJ2-5 gives the full variable domain: DSGVTQTPKHLITATGQRVTLRCSPRSGDLSVYWYQQSLDQGLQFLIQYYNGEERAKGNILERFSAQQFPDLHSELNLSSLELGDSALYFCASSVEGLAGRMTQYFGPGTRLLVL.

The genes are TRBV7-8 and TRBJ2-7, with 7 bases that match TRBD2. J gave up 0 bases and V 6 bases, and 8 bases lay outside the gene matches. Germline CDR1 and CDR2: SGHVS and FQNEAQ. CDR3 length: 15 residues. The CDR3 DNA reads TGTGCCAGCAGTCCCGGGACTAAAAGCTCCTACGAGCAGTACGTC. Residues: CASSPGTKSSYEQYV.

The genes are TRBV19 and TRBJ2-7; possible D gene TRBD2, 6 bases. The germline V gene has CDR1 LNHDA and CDR2 SQIVND (reference sequence). Trimming stripped 1 base from V and 0 bases from J, with 10 bases between. This CDR3 has 15 amino acids. The CDR3 coding sequence is TGTGCCAGTAGTATAGGGACGGGAGACTCCTACGAGCAGTACGTC. Translation gives CASSIGTGDSYEQYV.

The rearrangement uses TRBV5-6 and TRBJ1-5, with 9 bases fitting TRBD1. Germline CDR1 reads SGHDT; CDR2 reads YYEEEE. Unmatched junction bases numbered 9, after V lost 2 bases and J lost 6 bases. There are 16 residues in the CDR3. As DNA, the CDR3 is TGTGCCAGCAGCTTAAACCGGGACAGGGTGATTCAGCCCCAGCATTTT. As protein: CASSLNRDRVIQPQHF.

J is TRBJ2-1 and V is TRBV28; 10 positions agree with TRBD2. Germline V gene data show CDR1 as MDHEN and CDR2 as SYDVKM. The V and J ends lost 5 bases and 10 bases, in that order; junction bases with no gene match: 11. The CDR3 runs to 15 residues. The CDR3 sequence: CASSPTAGGMGEQFF. CDR3 DNA: TGTGCCAGCAGTCCGACAGCGGGGGGGATGGGAGAGCAGTTCTTC.